This TCR beta chain appears in the sequencing data of a study of T cell responses to AZD1222 COVID-19 vaccine. General observations from the study: Vaccination with two AZD1222 doses was followed by a rise in Spike-specific TCR breadth and depth.

Concerning this clone: The antigen remains undetermined.

V was shortened by 3 bases and J by 0 bases, with 8 bases between the two germline ends. The CDR3 has 14 amino acids. In germline, CDR1 is LNHDA, CDR2 SQIVND (reference sequence). The repertoire was sequenced with immunoSEQ multiplex PCR; TCRdb's copy has only in-frame clones and lacks some. The sample lists 200,000 or so clones, 90% to 95% seen once, with roughly 8.4% in the top ten. The source material was peripheral blood, sampled on day 0 of AZD1222 vaccination. The clonotype comes from an adult in good health. The genes are TRBV19 and TRBJ1-1; no clear D gene. CDR3 sequence: CASSIRQVNTEAFF. DNA of the CDR3: TGTGCCAGTAGTATTAGGCAGGTGAACACTGAAGCTTTCTTT.